The clone carrying this T cell receptor (beta chain) was picked up a small number of times. As yet, its antigen is unknown. This CDR3 comprises 14 residues. J gave up 4 bases and V 0 bases, and 2 bases lay outside the gene matches. The germline V gene encodes CDR1 SGHVS and CDR2 FNYEAQ. The sample comes from a study of CD8 T cells in ankylosing spondylitis. Broader study findings: A TCR beta motif of about 8 highly homologous variants appeared characteristic of ankylosing spondylitis blood. Reportedly, matched ankylosing spondylitis synovial fluid was significantly enriched for disease-linked clones.

TCR beta libraries were made by quantitative 5'-RACE with molecular barcodes. TCRdb reanalysed the 5' RACE reads using MiXCR and keeps one entry per CDR3 protein. The sample contains about 450,000 distinct CDR3 sequences, more than 25% of which appear only once. The sequenced sample was blood, either unsorted or a sorted T cell fraction (not recorded which). The clonotype was recovered from a male donor with ankylosing spondylitis. The V call is TRBV7-6, the J call TRBJ1-2; TRBD1 matches at 7 bases. CDR3 sequence: CASSLAQGIYGYTF. The CDR3 DNA is TGTGCCAGCAGCTTAGCACAGGGGATCTATGGCTACACCTTC.